A single T cell receptor (beta chain) is shown here with its context. Its antigen is undetermined. Sequencing used immunoSEQ multiplex PCR; TCRdb keeps in-frame clones, though not all of them. The sample lists tens of thousands of clones, approximately 78% occurring once. The sample comes from a study of a mutant IDH1 vaccine in newly diagnosed glioma. Indicated time point: week 47, end of study. Each vaccine dose was 300 ug of mutant IDH1 20-mer peptide, with topical imiquimod. Eight vaccinations went to patients in weeks 1, 3, 5, 7, 11, 15, 19, 23. The CDR3 runs 15 residues. Trimming took off 3 bases at V and 1 base at J, with 13 bases between the two ends. Germline CDR1 is SGHVS and CDR2 is FNYEAQ.

This chain uses TRBV7-6 with TRBJ2-7, with a weak D call TRBD1 (6 bases). The sample consisted of PBMCs, taken from a glioma patient whose treatment included an IDH1 peptide vaccine. This clonotype was obtained from a man aged 40-49 years with glioma. This chain's CDR3 is CASSLGRGRSYEQYF. The CDR3 DNA reads as TGTGCCAGCAGCTTGGGCAGGGGCCGTTCCTACGAGCAGTACTTC.